This T cell receptor beta chain was sequenced during a study of somatic mutations in cytotoxic T cells in rheumatoid arthritis. Clones were read by immunoSEQ multiplex PCR, and TCRdb kept only the in-frame ones, dropping some. The sample has over 9,000 clones, more than 65% seen once. V gave up 5 bases and J gave up 4 bases, with 9 bases separating them. The CDR3 is made up of 12 amino acids. Germline V gene data show CDR1 as SGHAT and CDR2 as FQNNGV. This chain connects TRBV11-2 to TRBJ2-7, with D possibly TRBD2 on 5 matching bases. This clonotype originated in a man aged 55 to 70 in good health. The sample taken for sequencing was CD8+ T cells sorted from blood. In nucleotides, the CDR3 is TGTGCCAGCAGCCCGACTATTTACGAGCAGTACTTC. This sequence encodes CASSPTIYEQYF.